This TCR beta chain emerged from a study of cytomegalovirus exposure and HLA in healthy donors. Findings and caveats of the study: In vitro work confirmed that a few CMV-associated chains recognize CMV antigens. It was 150 or so TCR beta chains that were listed as cytomegalovirus-associated.

The approximately 120-subject validation cohort, separate from the approximately 670-subject first cohort, included the donors. TCRdb's table, derived via immunoSEQ multiplex PCR, lists solely in-frame clones and lacks some. The sample lists under 200,000 clones, roughly 84% occurring once. To note about this clone: The antigen remains unidentified.

This TCR derives from a young man in good health and CMV-seropositive. Sample: PBMCs.

This CDR3 is CASSTGGRLRGKNIQYF. For the CDR3, the DNA is TGTGCCAGTAGCACAGGGGGGAGACTACGGGGCAAAAACATTCAGTACTTC. This chain connects TRBV19 to TRBJ2-4; 8 bases are shared with TRBD1. Germline-derived CDR1 and CDR2 are LNHDA and SQIVND (reference sequence). V was pared by 6 bases and J by 3 bases, with 13 bases of the junction left unmatched. This CDR3 contains 17 residues.